These 13 T cell receptor beta chains were all obtained from the same sample, sequenced in a study of cytomegalovirus exposure and HLA in healthy donors. Primers for the PCR totalled 60 Vbeta and 13 Jbeta. Sequencing was performed with immunoSEQ multiplex PCR; in TCRdb, only in-frame clones are kept and a portion is missing. The top ten clones hold about 2.5% of a sample with almost 200,000 clones, about 82% of them seen once. The sequenced sample was PBMCs. These receptors all come from a woman between 50 and 59 years old in good health and CMV-seronegative.

Here the CDR3 DNA reads TGTGCCAGCAGTTTATCAGGGGGTGAAGCTTTCTTT. Its translation is CASSLSGGEAFF. The chain joins TRBV27 to TRBJ1-1, with D perhaps matching TRBD1 (6 bases). Germline V gene lookup returns CDR1 MNHEY and CDR2 SMNVEV (reference sequence). The CDR3 sequence is 12 residues long. The germline V and J ends were trimmed by 0 bases and 7 bases, with 6 bases remaining between them.

This rearrangement joins TRBV30 to TRBJ2-2, with 7 nucleotides matching TRBD2. Germline V gene data show CDR1 as GTSNPN and CDR2 as SVGIG (reference sequence). The CDR3 is 15 residues long. Trimming removed 0 bases from V and 4 bases from J; junction bases left unmatched: 5. Written as DNA, the CDR3 is TGTGCCTGGAGTGTTCTAGCGGCGACCACCGGGGAGCTGTTTTTT. It yields the protein CAWSVLAATTGELFF.

This clone was seen once. The chain combines TRBV30 with TRBJ1-5, with TRBD1 matching over 8 bases. Unmatched junction bases numbered 9, after V lost 7 bases and J lost 4 bases. The CDR3 sequence is 14 residues long. The germline gives CDR1 GTSNPN, CDR2 SVGIG (reference sequence). CDR3 residues: CALTGAIWNQPQHF. The CDR3 bases are TGTGCCTTGACAGGGGCCATCTGGAATCAGCCCCAGCATTTT.

J is TRBJ1-5 and V is TRBV6-6; 9 bases fit TRBD1. Trimming took 6 bases from V and 6 from J; bases not matched to a gene: 9. The CDR3 runs to 15 residues. Germline V gives CDR1 MNHNY, CDR2 SVGAGI (reference sequence). CDR3 DNA sequence: TGTGCCAGCAGAACCGGACAGGGGTGGACTCAGCCCCAGCATTTT. Translated, it gives CASRTGQGWTQPQHF.

This clone was observed once. The V and J genes are TRBV5-1 and TRBJ1-5, with D unclear. The V and J ends lost 3 bases and 2 bases respectively, with 9 bases between them. The CDR3 has 14 residues. Germline V gene data show CDR1 as SGHRS and CDR2 as YFSETQ. The CDR3 nucleotides are TGCGCCAGCAGCTGGGGAGGTGGCAATCAGCCCCAGCATTTT. This translates into CASSWGGGNQPQHF.

V and J are TRBV10-2 and TRBJ1-5; D perhaps matches TRBD1 (6 bases). Germline V lookup: CDR1 WSHSY, CDR2 SAAADI. Trimming cost V 4 bases and J 4 bases, with 14 bases left between them. CDR3 size: 15 residues. Here the CDR3 reads CASSALDRINQPQHF. Written as DNA, the CDR3 is TGCGCCAGCAGTGCTCTGGACAGAATTAATCAGCCCCAGCATTTT.

This chain joins TRBV6-1 and TRBJ1-6; 9 bases align to TRBD1. CDR3 length: 14 residues. The ends lost 6 bases at V and 7 bases at J; junction bases unmatched: 4. Germline CDR1 and CDR2: MNHNS and SASEGT. CDR3 sequence: CASRGTGGNSPLHF. The CDR3 DNA is TGTGCCAGCAGGGGAACAGGGGGCAATTCACCCCTCCACTTT.

J is TRBJ2-3 and V is TRBV7-3, with D possibly being TRBD2 (5 bases). The germline CDR1 and CDR2 sequences are SGHTA and FQGTGA. V dropped 2 bases and J dropped 1 base, with 10 bases sitting between them. This CDR3 is 15 amino acids long. The CDR3 protein is CASSLFLGGTDTQYF. The CDR3 nucleotides read TGTGCCAGCAGCTTATTTCTCGGGGGCACAGATACGCAGTATTTT. The whole variable domain, filled in from reference TRBV7-3 and TRBJ2-3, reads GAGVSQTPSNKVTEKGKYVELRCDPISGHTALYWYRQSLGQGPEFLIYFQGTGAADDSGLPNDRFFAVRPEGSVSTLKIQRTERGDSAVYLCASSLFLGGTDTQYFGPGTRLTVL.

The V gene is TRBV15, the J gene TRBJ2-3; TRBD2 matches at 9 bases. CDR3 length equals 16 residues. The V gene end was trimmed by 5 bases and the J gene end by 2 bases; junction bases not matched to a gene: 8. Germline assignment: CDR1 LNHNV and CDR2 YYDKDF (reference sequence). Here the CDR3 DNA reads TGTGCCACCAGCCAGAGTCCTAGCGGGGACACAGATACGCAGTATTTT. It is translated as CATSQSPSGDTDTQYF. The full variable domain, with the rest looked up from reference TRBV15 and TRBJ2-3, is DAMVIQNPRYQVTQFGKPVTLSCSQTLNHNVMYWYQQKSSQAPKLLFHYYDKDFNNEADTPDNFQSRRPNTSFCFLDIRSPGLGDTAMYLCATSQSPSGDTDTQYFGPGTRLTVL.

The rearrangement uses TRBV11-3 and TRBJ1-3; D not certain. CDR3 size: 14 residues. Germline V gene lookup returns CDR1 SGHNT and CDR2 YENEEA. V lost 1 base and J lost 0, with 4 bases in between. For the CDR3, the DNA is TGTGCCAGCAGCTTAGGCGACTCTGGAAACACCATATATTTT. It is translated as CASSLGDSGNTIYF.

The CDR3 protein is CASSPDRGVGYTF. For the CDR3, the DNA is TGTGCCAGCAGCCCGGACAGGGGTGTTGGCTACACCTTC. The V gene is TRBV5-6, the J gene TRBJ1-2, with 9 bases fitting TRBD1. The CDR3 is 13 amino acids. The V gene end was trimmed by 4 bases and the J gene end by 7 bases; junction bases not matched to a gene: 5. Germline V lookup: CDR1 SGHDT, CDR2 YYEEEE.

This rearrangement joins TRBV5-1 to TRBJ2-3; D perhaps matches TRBD2 (6 bases). Looked up from germline, CDR1 is SGHRS and CDR2 is YFSETQ. This CDR3 region has 15 residues. The V gene lost 6 bases and the J gene lost 4 bases, with 18 bases spanning the gap. CDR3 amino acids: CASTPRGGAADTQYF. Here the CDR3 DNA reads TGCGCCAGCACCCCTAGAGGCGGGGCTGCAGATACGCAGTATTTT.

This clone has more than one count but fewer than ten. The chain joins TRBV7-9 to TRBJ2-5; D perhaps matches TRBD2 (6 bases). The CDR3 spans 15 residues. The V and J ends lost 5 bases and 2 bases respectively, with 15 bases between them. The germline gives CDR1 SEHNR, CDR2 FQNEAQ (reference sequence). The CDR3 loop is CASSPGGMTQETQYF. The CDR3 nucleotides read TGTGCCAGCAGCCCGGGCGGGATGACGCAAGAGACCCAGTACTTC. Together with reference TRBV7-9 and TRBJ2-5, the CDR3 gives the full variable domain: DTGVSQNPRHKITKRGQNVTFRCDPISEHNRLYWYRQTLGQGPEFLTYFQNEAQLEKSRLLSDRFSAERPKGSFSTLEIQRTEQGDSAMYLCASSPGGMTQETQYFGPGTRLLVL.